The clone carrying this TCR beta chain was recorded once. Its matching antigen is unknown. The data derive from a study of OX40 agonist ivuxolimab in advanced cancers. The germline V and J ends were trimmed by 5 bases and 12 bases, with 11 bases remaining between them. Germline CDR1 reads SGHVS; CDR2 reads FQNEAQ. The CDR3 has 11 residues. Broader study findings: In the 0.1 to 3.0 mg/kg range, CD4+ and CD8+ blood T cells had expanded clonally by week 6.

The assay was immunoSEQ multiplex PCR, and TCRdb's table has in-frame clones only and misses some. The sample lists roughly 15,000 clones; almost 85% were seen once. This specimen consisted of CD4+ or CD8+ T cells sorted from blood, obtained in a trial of the OX40 agonist ivuxolimab. The clonotype was recovered from an adult with an advanced solid tumor such as melanoma, head and neck, liver or kidney cancer. The chain combines TRBV7-8 with TRBJ2-1; D not resolved. DNA of the CDR3: TGTGCCAGCAGCCAGGACCGAGGGCAGTTCTTC. The encoded protein is CASSQDRGQFF.